The clone carrying this TCR beta chain is labeled medium-sized. What it recognizes is unknown. Regarding time point: sample taken at primary tumor resection. Patients with untreated early-stage non-small cell lung cancer, numbering 72, were the donors. Per germline, CDR1 SGHAT and CDR2 FQNNGV. The CDR3 length is 13 residues. Deletions cut 6 bases from V and 1 base from J, with 9 bases between. Using its own MiXCR run on the 5' RACE reads, TCRdb lists one record per CDR3 protein. The sample lists about 9,300 distinct CDR3 sequences, roughly 6% occurring once. The data derive from a study of spatial heterogeneity in lung cancer. Notes on the study in general: Tumor mutation count correlated with how many alpha and beta TCRs expanded intratumorally.

The receptor's source is a male donor with early-stage non-small cell lung cancer. This material consisted of lung tumor tissue, taken at surgery. V gene TRBV11-2 combines with J gene TRBJ1-1, with unresolved D. CDR3 nucleotide sequence: TGTGCCAGCAGACCGACCGCGAACACTGAAGCTTTCTTT. Protein product: CASRPTANTEAFF.